This T cell receptor beta chain was obtained from a study of graft-versus-host responses after intestinal transplantation. Study information: Multivisceral, liver-intestinal, or isolated intestinal transplants were given to recipients.

Sequencing used immunoSEQ multiplex PCR; TCRdb keeps in-frame clones, though not all of them. The sample lists approximately 77,000 clones, about 89% occurring once. Of note for this clone: Its target is not known.

Germline-derived CDR1 and CDR2 are KGHSH and LQKENI. V lost 1 base to trimming and J lost 7 bases; unmatched junction nucleotides: 6. CDR3 length: 15 residues. V gene TRBV18 combines with J gene TRBJ2-1; 8 bases agree with TRBD2. The specimen comprised unstimulated CD4+ T cells sorted from spleen or lymph node cells, sampled before intestinal transplant. This TCR was sampled from a human donor who received an intestinal transplant. CDR3 in DNA: TGTGCCAGCTCACCACTACGGGGGGGTCGGAATGAGCAGTTCTTC. Translated: CASSPLRGGRNEQFF.